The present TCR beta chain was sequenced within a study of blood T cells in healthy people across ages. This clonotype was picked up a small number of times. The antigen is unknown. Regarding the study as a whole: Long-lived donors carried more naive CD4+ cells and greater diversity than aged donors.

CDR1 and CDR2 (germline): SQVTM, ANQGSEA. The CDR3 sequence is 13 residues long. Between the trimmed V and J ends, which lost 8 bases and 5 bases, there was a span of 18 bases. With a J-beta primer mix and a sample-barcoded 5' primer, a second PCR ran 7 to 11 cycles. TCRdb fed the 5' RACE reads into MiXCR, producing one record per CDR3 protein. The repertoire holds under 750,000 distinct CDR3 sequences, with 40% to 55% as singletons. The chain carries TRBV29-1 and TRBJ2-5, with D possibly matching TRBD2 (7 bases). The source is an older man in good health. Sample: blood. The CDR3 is CSIGEGGGETQYF. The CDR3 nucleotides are TGCAGCATCGGCGAGGGGGGAGGGGAGACCCAGTACTTC.